Below, one TCR beta chain is given with its context. Its specificity is unknown. This entry comes from a study of siplizumab effects on memory and regulatory T cells. Notes on the study in general: The apparent diversity of naive T cells exceeded that of memory cells, and naive T cells seemed to make a major contribution to the alloresponse.

Profiling relied on immunoSEQ multiplex PCR, and the TCRdb table lists in-frame clones only, not all of them. The sample gives roughly 100,000 clones, roughly 90% of which show up once; around 1.1% is in the top ten. The CDR3 runs 18 residues. The V and J ends lost 6 bases and 3 bases respectively, with 27 bases between them. Per the germline V gene, CDR1 is MNHEY and CDR2 is SMNVEV (reference sequence). The receptor was isolated from a human donor in good health. J is TRBJ2-7 and V is TRBV27; tentative D call: TRBD2 (9 bases). The sequencing sample was made of CD4+ T cells sorted from blood. CDR3 region: CASSRQGSVSGRIYEQYF. CDR3 bases: TGTGCCAGCAGCAGACAGGGGTCGGTGAGCGGGAGGATCTACGAGCAGTACTTC.